The present entry profiles one T cell receptor beta chain with its context. It has no known antigen specificity. Within one base of it there is no much larger clone, and no base qualities were kept. This record belongs to a study of cytomegalovirus exposure and HLA in healthy donors (TCRdb year 2017). Looking at the study overall: According to an earlier analysis of several hundred of the donors, about 190 million T cells yielded over 90 million unique TCR beta sequences and about 300 Gb of sequence data. Around 300 gigabases of sequencing data and 70 million to 100 million unique TCR sequences were included in an early release covering several hundred HLA-typed donors. Of the roughly 420 genotyped donors, less than 90% were placed in the genetic ancestry cluster associated with self-reported Caucasian donors. The study aimed to test whether cataloging public T cell receptors could reveal signatures of past pathogen exposure. The study profiled the T cell repertoires of hundreds of subjects by immunosequencing and related them to cytomegalovirus serostatus. In addition to the first cohort of hundreds of subjects, a separate validation cohort of some 120 different subjects was used. To predict cytomegalovirus infection status, the study combined high-throughput TCR immunosequencing, statistical association of individual TCRs with disease status, and machine learning. To study patterns of TCR occurrence, a later analysis re-analyzed previously published TCR beta repertoires from 666 donors and added high-resolution HLA genotyping. Rather than using new phenotypic data, the later analysis identified candidate immune exposures from TCR beta sequences and from how often those sequences occurred across donors. To decide whether each TCR beta V gene segment behaved as functional or pseudogenic, an earlier analysis of 587 of the donors relied on high-throughput TCR beta sequencing. Alongside the repertoire data, information on donor age, sex, ethnicity and CMV serostatus was compiled. A later genetic analysis took genome-wide SNP genotypes for about 60% of the roughly 670 donors and used that subset as a discovery cohort. All discovery cohort repertoires had been generated using a single sequencing platform. Class I and class II HLA loci were covered by the typing at four-digit resolution. Typing coverage varied by locus: roughly 620-640 donors for A, B, C, DRB1 and DQB1; 500 to 550 for DQA1; some 610 for DPA1; about 450 for DPB1. Five DR-DQ haplotypes were treated as single units for association and clustering because of strong linkage in the cohort. Among some 400 genotyped donors of the cohort, an average of approximately 240,000 unique TCR beta nucleotide sequences was sequenced per donor, of which about 19% were non-productive.

Points the paper makes about the study in general: A later analysis found that HLA-associated TCR beta chains were more clonally expanded and had lower generation probabilities than equally common non-associated chains. Assigning TCR associations to individual alleles was difficult when HLA alleles, especially DR and DQ, strongly co-occurred. At a false discovery rate of 0.05, a later analysis linked approximately 18,000 TCR beta sequences to specific HLA alleles. V-gene and J-gene trimming of TCR beta chains was associated with a missense DCLRE1C variant in a later genetic analysis, and the association was replicated in an independent cohort. The classifier was reported to diagnose cytomegalovirus status with high specificity and sensitivity in both the original and validation cohorts. Most TCR sequences were observed very rarely across donors, whereas some public TCRs were present in many individuals. A few of the identified cytomegalovirus-associated TCR beta chains were confirmed in vitro to be specific for cytomegalovirus antigens. Only TCR beta chains were sequenced in this cohort, and the absence of alpha or paired-chain data limited detectable features. A cluster of highly shared sequence variants was judged likely to be a technical artifact of the sequencing pipeline. Sequencing depth was assumed to be roughly uniform across donors in the presence/absence analyses, though that assumption may not hold. According to a later analysis, parvovirus B19, influenza, CMV and Epstein-Barr virus appeared linked to several top co-occurrence clusters. A later analysis found that TCR association rates varied across HLA loci, with DRB1 alleles showing the most associated TCRs and HLA-C alleles the fewest. Linkage disequilibrium might explain the correlated functional status among segregating V segments, but an unknown experimental factor could not be ruled out. Because some donors lacked HLA typing at each locus, the association tests relied only on the typed subset. A later genetic analysis reported fewer N-insertions in productive TCRs among donors in an Asian-associated ancestry cluster than the roughly 670-donor mean. It was suggested by the authors that the approach could potentially be generalized to other disease states and immunological phenotypes. A further reported finding was that TCR beta sequences accurately predicted the HLA-A and HLA-B alleles for most subjects in the first cohort. Because counts were too low, approximately 18 rarely observed V segments, including chromosome 9 orphons, were excluded from the earlier analysis of around 590 of the donors. The only immune exposure information available for the cohort was CMV serostatus. An earlier analysis of 587 of the donors showed that most TCR beta V segments appeared in productive rearrangements either about 90% or about 30% of the time, which broadly matched IMGT annotations. A later analysis found that most CMV-associated TCR beta chains appeared HLA-restricted, with HLA associations seemingly driven largely by CMV exposure. A total of fewer than 200 TCR beta chains were listed by the study as associated with cytomegalovirus.

Library preparation used the immunoSEQ multiplex PCR assay. For the multiplex PCR, a mixture combining 60 forward primers for TCR Vbeta segments and 13 reverse primers for TCR Jbeta segments was used. Amplification of the CDR3 region of rearranged TCR beta genes was performed with a multiplex PCR assay on genomic DNA. The Illumina HiSeq System was used to sequence the amplified TCR beta libraries as 87-base-pair reads. As for the authors' bioinformatics: Across the 700 or so repertoires, a later analysis counted tens of millions of unique TCR beta chains, roughly 11 million of which were shared by at least two donors. Raw reads were error-corrected and collapsed into unique sequences with a nearest-neighbor algorithm that merged closely related sequences to remove PCR and sequencing errors. Alignment of CDR3 sequences to IMGT reference sequences was used to assign V, D and J gene segments. For a sequence to be retained, a match of at least six nucleotides to both a V gene segment and a J gene segment was required. A rearrangement counted as productive if the CDR3 had no stop codons and remained in frame with V and J, and every other rearrangement counted as non-productive. CDR3 was defined according to IMGT convention as the region running from the second conserved V-encoded cysteine to the conserved J-encoded phenylalanine. Sequences without an unambiguous match to a single V gene segment were excluded from the earlier analysis of over 500 of the donors. An earlier analysis of a few hundred of the donors called V segments functional above 56.7% productive rearrangements and segregating when the between-donor standard deviation exceeded 5%. A statistical classification framework was built to diagnose cytomegalovirus status from the catalog of TCR beta chain sequences. V and J gene assignment, in a later analysis, came from comparing TCR nucleotide sequences with IMGT/GENE-DB human TR gene sequences. A later analysis assigned CDR3 sequences and most-parsimonious VDJ recombination scenarios with the TCRdist pipeline. A later analysis defined each TCR beta chain by its CDR3 amino acid sequence plus V-gene family, and excluded reads lacking a unique V-gene family. To address suspected cross-contamination and a sequencing artifact, a later analysis removed several hundred highly shared, low-generation-probability nucleotide sequences. In a later analysis, a clonal expansion index for each public chain was calculated from normalized within-repertoire ranks of inferred template counts. In a later analysis, generation probabilities were computed with a VDJ recombination model fitted to out-of-frame rearrangements, and the resulting probabilities were checked against IGoR. A later analysis scored TCR-TCR, TCR-HLA and TCR-CMV co-occurrence with hypergeometric tests, applying a repertoire-size bias correction to TCR pairs. A later analysis estimated false discovery rates by permuting HLA or CMV assignments 20 times. In a later analysis, co-occurring TCRs were grouped with DBSCAN, and TCRdist sequence similarity was added when clustering was performed within HLA-allele-positive subsets. Repertoires with fewer than 30,000 or more than 120,000 public chains were left out of co-occurrence clustering, as were about 5 repertoires with anomalous nucleotide sharing. The immuneACCESS repertoire file appears here via TCRdb, limited to in-frame rearrangements. These files lack a portion of the clones; in checked studies, under half of the deficit traces to unresolved V genes, and the cause of the others is not known. D and trimming were read from the DNA, whereas the V and J calls and clone size are those reported in that table. This sample gives approximately 160,000 clones in total; 75% of them show up just once. Jointly, the top ten make up 3% of the sample.

The cohort comprised approximately 700 healthy bone marrow donors. All cohort members were sampled while nominally healthy, although unrecorded immune exposures were likely present. The donor was CMV seropositive and was included in the group of 290 or so seropositive cohort members. A peripheral blood sample was collected from each donor, and TCR beta sequencing was performed on peripheral blood mononuclear cells. The Qiagen DNeasy Blood Extraction Kit was used to extract genomic DNA from the blood cell samples. The sequenced material came from PBMCs. The clonotype originates from a woman aged 45 to 65 in good health and CMV-seropositive.

The CDR3 sequence is CASSLVGGAEQYF. The sequence in DNA is TGTGCCAGCAGCTTGGTAGGAGGCGCCGAGCAGTACTTC. This chain joins TRBV5-6 to TRBJ2-7; the D segment could be TRBD2, given 5 matching bases. Reading the germline V gene gives CDR1 SGHDT and CDR2 YYEEEE. The CDR3 numbers 13 residues from cysteine through phenylalanine. Left in the record is the CDR3 DNA by itself, 39 bases read in frame from the first base. Deletion took 0 bases off V and 6 bases off J, with a span of 10 bases between the germline ends.